A selection of T cell receptor beta chains follows, all from one sample in a study of T cells after yellow fever vaccination. TCRdb analysed the 5' RACE reads with MiXCR anew, one entry per CDR3 protein. This table holds a few hundred thousand distinct CDR3 sequences, about a fifth found once. The sequenced sample was PBMCs, obtained 15 days after the yellow fever booster vaccination. The receptors here all came from a man aged 25-45 years who received the YFV17D yellow fever vaccine. The CDR3 runs from the conserved cysteine through the conserved F or W. D genes are given only for firm matches. Clone size appears in some rows only: once, few, many, or a class for an expanded clone.

abundance,v_gene,len,j_gene,d_gene,CDR3aa,CDR3nt
few,TRBV28,13,TRBJ2-5,-,CASRQGTRGTQYF,TGTGCCAGCAGACAGGGGACTCGTGGAACCCAGTACTTC
few,TRBV6-1,14,TRBJ1-4,TRBD1,CASSDRERGEKLFF,TGTGCCAGCAGCGACAGGGAACGGGGTGAAAAACTGTTTTTT
-,TRBV7-9,15,TRBJ2-1,-,CASSLVGGLANEQFF,TGTGCCAGCAGCTTAGTGGGGGGATTGGCGAATGAGCAGTTCTTC
-,TRBV29-1,14,TRBJ1-6,TRBD1,CSAGTGDRNSPLHF,TGCAGCGCCGGGACAGGGGATAGGAATTCACCCCTCCACTTT
-,TRBV12-3/TRBV12-4,11,TRBJ2-3,-,CASTSSYTQYF,TGTGCCAGCACCTCGTCGTATACGCAGTATTTT
many,TRBV5-1,14,TRBJ1-1,-,CASSLDHKSAEAFF,TGCGCCAGCAGCTTAGACCACAAGTCCGCTGAAGCTTTCTTT
-,TRBV20-1,16,TRBJ2-1,TRBD2,CSLRVAGGPSYNEQFF,TGCAGCCTGAGAGTAGCGGGAGGGCCGTCCTACAATGAGCAGTTCTTC
few,TRBV5-1,11,TRBJ2-7,-,CASSLGGKEYF,TGCGCCAGCAGCTTGGGGGGGAAAGAGTACTTC
-,TRBV14,14,TRBJ2-7,-,CASSLNLESYEQYF,TGTGCCAGCAGCCTGAACTTAGAGAGTTACGAGCAGTACTTC
many,TRBV20-1,14,TRBJ2-3,-,CSARPRSSTDTQYF,TGCAGTGCTAGGCCCAGATCTAGCACAGATACGCAGTATTTT
-,TRBV12-5,15,TRBJ2-5,-,CASGPMRPGEQTQYF,TGTGCTAGTGGACCTATGCGACCTGGGGAGCAGACCCAGTACTTC
-,TRBV5-1,16,TRBJ2-1,TRBD2,CASSRTRLAELNEQFF,TGCGCCAGCAGCCGAACCCGACTAGCGGAACTTAATGAGCAGTTCTTC
-,TRBV6-1,15,TRBJ1-5,-,CASSEGGGSGVTQHF,TGTGCCAGCAGTGAAGGAGGGGGGTCAGGCGTGACCCAGCATTTT
-,TRBV5-1,17,TRBJ2-7,TRBD2,CASSLWRLAGGSYEQYF,TGCGCCAGCAGCTTGTGGAGGCTAGCGGGAGGGTCCTACGAGCAGTACTTC
few,TRBV7-2,12,TRBJ2-5,-,CASNWGPETQYF,TGTGCCAGCAACTGGGGCCCGGAGACCCAGTACTTC
-,TRBV27,14,TRBJ2-1,-,CASSLRELNNEQFF,TGTGCCAGCAGTTTAAGGGAGTTAAACAATGAGCAGTTCTTC
few,TRBV6-5,15,TRBJ1-2,TRBD1,CASSLDRGVLDGYTF,TGTGCCAGCAGTTTAGACAGGGGGGTTTTGGATGGCTACACCTTC